This TCR beta chain emerged from a study of T cell repertoires in cytomegalovirus infection. Across the whole study: Use of recently identified HLA-C-restricted and well-studied HLA-B-restricted CMV epitopes was part of the study. Shared public TCR beta signatures pointed to both CMV infection and a matching HLA type. Study-level points and caveats: In two of eight donors, the top clonotype was HLA-C-restricted CMV-specific.

The germline gives CDR1 SGDLS, CDR2 YYNGEE. This CDR3 contains 17 residues. J lost 5 bases, V lost 1 base, and 10 bases had no gene match. TCRdb itself ran the reads through MiXCR, one entry per CDR3 protein. The sample includes about 890,000 distinct CDR3 sequences, around 31% of them seen just once. About this clonotype: The antigen remains unidentified.

Sequenced material: cultured CD8+ T cells from PBMCs, taken from culture after CMV antigen stimulation. The chain joins TRBV9 to TRBJ2-1; 9 bases align to TRBD1. The receptor was isolated from a human donor in good health (CMV status not recorded). Some clones in this sample may be carry-over from other donors' samples. The CDR3 coding sequence is TGTGCCAGCAGCGTACCTAGGAGGGACAGGGTCGACAATGAGCAGTTCTTC. This gives the protein CASSVPRRDRVDNEQFF.